This TCR beta chain is from a study of blood T cell repertoires in COVID-19. In the study overall: Sources were T cells, B-cell-depleted T cells, or PBMCs; the material itself was cDNA or gDNA.

This table comes from immunoSEQ multiplex PCR, and its TCRdb copy is limited to in-frame clones, with some not included. The profile shows about 18,000 clones, about 80% of them singletons. V lost 3 bases to trimming and J lost 5 bases, with 14 bases between them. Looked up from germline, CDR1 is ENHRY and CDR2 is SYGVKD. This CDR3 spans 14 amino acids. Sequences were obtained from peripheral blood. The chain is built from TRBV10-3 and TRBJ2-7, with D perhaps TRBD1 (5 bases). The TCR comes from a man older than 75 with acute or convalescent COVID-19. As DNA, the CDR3 is TGTGCCATCAGTGAAAGCCAGGGTGTCCACGAGCAGTACTTC. Amino acids: CAISESQGVHEQYF.